This TCR beta chain comes out of a study of Graves' ophthalmopathy and Graves' hyperthyroidism. Study-wide findings and caveats: Blood repertoires reportedly contained most expanded thyroid clonotypes above 0.001 frequency.

TCR beta CDR3 amplification used RNA transcripts. An opening RT-PCR round employed HTBI primers and preceded a second-round multiplex PCR. TCRdb called the multiplex PCR reads again in MiXCR, with one record for every CDR3 protein. The sample includes hundreds of thousands of distinct CDR3 sequences, under 25% of them seen just once. With respect to this clonotype: Its antigen remains unidentified.

Each hyperthyroidism patient was newly diagnosed, with under 2 months' duration, and aged 18 to 65. Thyroid ultrasound, orbital computed tomography, TRAb, serum thyroxine and clinical symptoms formed the basis of diagnosis. Someone took the PBMCs out of 9.5 to 10 ml of fresh peripheral blood. Trimming took 1 base from V and 10 from J, leaving 8 bases between them. Germline CDR1 GTSNPN, CDR2 SVGIG (reference sequence). CDR3 length equals 12 residues. The chain has TRBV30 and TRBJ1-6; D not certain. The sequenced sample was peripheral blood. The TCR originated in a woman aged 18-29 years with stable Graves' hyperthyroidism. CDR3 residues: CAWSGRFSPLHF. CDR3 in DNA: TGTGCCTGGAGTGGCAGGTTCTCACCCCTCCACTTT.